One sample yielded the 25 T cell receptor beta chains listed below, sequenced in a study of blood T cell repertoires in COVID-19. Data came from immunoSEQ multiplex PCR; TCRdb stores just in-frame clones and leaves some out. The table shows 200,000 to 250,000 clones, with around 82% occurring only once. The sequenced sample consisted of peripheral blood. The receptors come from a human donor in a cohort sampled during active COVID-19.

The chain joins TRBV19 to TRBJ1-2, with 8 bases identical to TRBD1. The CDR3 runs 17 residues. Germline V gene sequence: CDR1 LNHDA, CDR2 SQIVND (reference sequence). J was trimmed by 0 bases and V by 7 bases; bases with no gene match: 13. In DNA, the CDR3 is TGTGCCAGTAAAGGCTGGGACAGGACCCATACTAACTATGGCTACACCTTC. Translation: CASKGWDRTHTNYGYTF. The full variable domain, completed using reference TRBV19 and TRBJ1-2, is DGGITQSPKYLFRKEGQNVTLSCEQNLNHDAMYWYRQDPGQGLRLIYYSQIVNDFQKGDIAEGYSVSREKKESFPLTVTSAQKNPTAFYLCASKGWDRTHTNYGYTFGSGTRLTVV.

The rearrangement links TRBV7-8 to TRBJ1-1; D unresolved. V was trimmed by 0 bases and J by 11 bases, leaving 16 bases between them. Germline CDR1 is SGHVS and CDR2 is FQNEAQ. CDR3 length: 14 amino acids. CDR3 nucleotides: TGTGCCAGCAGCTTAGCGCTGGCGGGAAGCAGCGCTTTCTTT. Its translation: CASSLALAGSSAFF.

The gene calls are TRBV28 and TRBJ1-4; D unclear. Trimming pared 5 bases from V and 5 bases from J, leaving 15 bases between. The CDR3 loop spans 15 amino acids. Germline CDR1 MDHEN, CDR2 SYDVKM. The CDR3 reads CASSPPPGGNEKLFF. For the CDR3, the DNA is TGTGCCAGCAGTCCCCCCCCAGGCGGGAATGAAAAACTGTTTTTT.

The chain uses TRBV11-2 and TRBJ1-3; 7 bases are a match to TRBD1. Germline assignment: CDR1 SGHAT and CDR2 FQNNGV. With V trimmed by 5 bases and J by 5 bases, 3 bases remained unmatched. The length of the CDR3 is 13 residues. The CDR3 protein is CASSTGQRNTIYF. The CDR3 region has the DNA TGTGCCAGCAGCACGGGACAGAGAAACACCATATATTTT.

The chain links TRBV5-4 to TRBJ2-5; 8 nucleotides match TRBD1. This CDR3 contains 15 residues. With V trimmed by 3 bases and J by 6 bases, 10 bases remained unmatched. The germline CDR1 and CDR2 sequences are SGHNT and YYREEE (reference sequence). The CDR3, as DNA: TGTGCCAGCAGCTCCCTGGACAGGGCAGGGCAGACCCAGTACTTC. This encodes CASSSLDRAGQTQYF.

The CDR3: CASSIGVGRGEQFF. Here the CDR3 DNA reads TGTGCCAGTAGTATAGGCGTAGGGAGGGGTGAGCAGTTCTTC. V usage is TRBV19 and J usage is TRBJ2-1; TRBD2 aligns across 7 bases. Trimming cost V 1 base and J 9 bases; bases outside gene matches: 6. This CDR3 region has 14 residues. CDR1 and CDR2 (germline): LNHDA, SQIVND (reference sequence).

The chain combines TRBV4-2 with TRBJ2-6; 7 bases are shared with TRBD1. V shed 0 bases, J shed 0 bases, and the junction held 14 bases outside the gene matches. Germline V lookup: CDR1 LGHNA, CDR2 YNFKEQ. CDR3 length: 21 amino acids. In nucleotides, the CDR3 is TGTGCCAGCAGCCAAGATCGGGGTCTGGGACAGCCACTCTCTGGGGCCAACGTCCTGACTTTC. Translation: CASSQDRGLGQPLSGANVLTF.

This chain links TRBV9 with TRBJ2-7, with 11 nucleotides matching TRBD2. The J segment lost 7 bases and the V segment lost 4 bases, leaving 10 bases of the junction unmatched. This CDR3 comprises 15 residues. Germline values: CDR1 SGDLS, CDR2 YYNGEE. Here the CDR3 reads CASSPAVAGGQEQYF. The DNA of the CDR3 is TGTGCCAGCAGCCCCGCGGTAGCGGGGGGGCAAGAGCAGTACTTC.

The rearrangement links TRBV14 to TRBJ1-2; D remains unclear. The CDR3 has 15 residues. Trimming shortened V by 4 bases and J by 4 bases, and 16 bases separated the two germline ends. Germline values: CDR1 SGHDN, CDR2 FVKESK. Here the CDR3 DNA reads TGTGCCAGCAGCCGCGCAGGAGGTTCCCTCTATGGCTACACCTTC. It is translated as CASSRAGGSLYGYTF.

The chain employs TRBV19 and TRBJ2-7, with 9 bases identical to TRBD2. After removal of 3 bases from V and 1 base from J, the junction contained 4 bases not matched to a gene. The germline CDR1 and CDR2 sequences are LNHDA and SQIVND (reference sequence). This CDR3 has 15 amino acids. The chain's CDR3 is CASSISLAGSYEQYF. As DNA, the CDR3 is TGTGCCAGTAGTATTAGTCTAGCGGGGTCCTACGAGCAGTACTTC.

The rearrangement uses TRBV7-2 and TRBJ2-2, with D perhaps TRBD1 (7 bases). V was pared by 6 bases and J by 3 bases, with 14 bases between. The length of the CDR3 is 15 residues. In germline, CDR1 is SGHTA, CDR2 FQGNSA. CDR3 bases: TGTGCCAGCAGATTTCAGGGGGGCGACACCGGGGAGCTGTTTTTT. Amino acids: CASRFQGGDTGELFF.

The rearrangement joins TRBV6-6 to TRBJ1-5; tentatively, D is TRBD1 (6 bases). CDR1 and CDR2 from the germline V gene are MNHNY and SVGAGI (reference sequence). The CDR3 is 15 amino acids. V lost 6 bases to trimming and J lost 7 bases, with 19 bases between them. The CDR3 here is CASSGGGGDSQPQHF. CDR3 DNA sequence: TGTGCCAGCAGCGGCGGGGGGGGCGATAGCCAGCCCCAGCATTTT.

The CDR3 loop reads CATSDPQQGTGANVLTF. The DNA of the CDR3 is TGTGCCACCAGTGACCCCCAACAGGGCACTGGGGCCAACGTCCTGACTTTC. The chain couples TRBV24-1 to TRBJ2-6; D may be TRBD1 (6 bases). The V gene lost 4 bases and the J gene lost 2 bases, with 14 bases spanning the gap. Germline V lookup: CDR1 KGHDR, CDR2 SFDVKD. The CDR3 is 17 amino acids.

CDR3 protein: CASSVHRGLAGGLQFF. The CDR3 DNA is TGTGCCAGCAGCGTCCACAGGGGGCTCGCGGGAGGGCTGCAGTTCTTC. The chain combines TRBV3-1 (or the pseudogene TRBV3-2) with TRBJ2-1, with D perhaps assigned TRBD1 or TRBD2 (9 bases each). The CDR3 contains 16 residues. The V end lost 5 bases, the J end lost 12 bases, and 26 bases lay between the germline ends. Germline V gives CDR1 LGHDT, CDR2 YNNKEL (reference sequence).

There are a few counts of this clone. The gene calls are TRBV9 and TRBJ2-1, with no clear D. Trimming shortened V by 9 bases and J by 0 bases, and 13 bases separated the two germline ends. Germline CDR1 reads SGDLS; CDR2 reads YYNGEE. This CDR3 spans 14 amino acids. The CDR3 nucleotides read TGTGCCACGGCACCGACTGTCTCCTACAATGAGCAGTTCTTC. Translated, it gives CATAPTVSYNEQFF. Full variable domain (rest looked up from reference TRBV9 and TRBJ2-1): DSGVTQTPKHLITATGQRVTLRCSPRSGDLSVYWYQQSLDQGLQFLIQYYNGEERAKGNILERFSAQQFPDLHSELNLSSLELGDSALYFCATAPTVSYNEQFFGPGTRLTVL.

The sample holds a few counts of this clone. This sequence joins TRBV9 and TRBJ1-2; the D is unclear. The CDR3 covers 14 residues. Germline-derived CDR1 and CDR2 are SGDLS and YYNGEE. The ends were cut back, 3 bases at V and 4 bases at J, with 13 bases in the middle. The chain's CDR3 is CASSALLTSYGYTF. The DNA for the CDR3 is TGTGCCAGCAGCGCCCTCCTAACGAGCTATGGCTACACCTTC.

V usage is TRBV5-1 and J usage is TRBJ2-1, with D possibly being TRBD2 (6 bases). The length of the CDR3 is 13 residues. V was shortened by 4 bases and J by 6 bases, with 11 bases between the two germline ends. The germline V gene encodes CDR1 SGHRS and CDR2 YFSETQ. The CDR3 protein is CASSAGGRNEQFF. The CDR3 bases are TGCGCCAGCAGCGCCGGGGGACGCAATGAGCAGTTCTTC.

V gene TRBV11-2 combines with J gene TRBJ2-2; perhaps TRBD1 as D (6 bases). The CDR3 contains 17 residues. The germline V gene encodes CDR1 SGHAT and CDR2 FQNNGV. The V end lost 2 bases, the J end lost 7 bases, and 20 bases lay between the germline ends. CDR3 amino acids: CASSLHEGQGNGGELFF. DNA for the CDR3: TGTGCCAGCAGCTTACATGAGGGCCAGGGGAATGGCGGGGAGCTGTTTTTT.

This rearrangement joins TRBV3-1 (or the pseudogene TRBV3-2) to TRBJ1-2, with D perhaps matching TRBD1 (6 bases). CDR1 and CDR2 from the germline V gene are LGHDT and YNNKEL (reference sequence). The CDR3 runs 15 residues. V was pared by 4 bases and J by 4 bases, with 16 bases between. The CDR3 DNA is TGTGCCAGCAGCCCCGGGAGAAGGGGGGGCTATGGCTACACCTTC. Residues: CASSPGRRGGYGYTF.

This sequence joins TRBV28 and TRBJ1-4; D gene unclear. Germline assignment: CDR1 MDHEN and CDR2 SYDVKM. The CDR3 has 15 amino acids. With 1 base removed from V and 5 bases from J, the gap between germline ends came to 11 bases. The CDR3, as DNA: TGTGCCAGCAGTTTATTTTTTGCGGGGAATGAAAAACTGTTTTTT. This translates into CASSLFFAGNEKLFF.

The V and J genes are TRBV7-2 and TRBJ2-2, with TRBD2 matching over 11 bases. The V segment lost 5 bases and the J segment 6 bases; nucleotides outside the gene matches: 14. The CDR3 consists of 18 residues. Germline V lookup: CDR1 SGHTA, CDR2 FQGNSA. The CDR3 protein is CASSHRGGLAAGAGELFF. In nucleotides, the CDR3 is TGTGCCAGCAGCCACCGGGGGGGACTAGCGGCCGGCGCCGGGGAGCTGTTTTTT.

This clone occurred a few times. The V call is TRBV6-7, the J call TRBJ1-1; possibly TRBD1 for D (5 bases). TRBV6-7 is sorted into the ORF group, with uncertain function. V shed 0 bases and J shed 1 base, with 12 bases lying between them. The CDR3 length is 16 residues. The CDR3 nucleotides are TGTGCCAGCAGTTACTCTCACAGGCCTGAGAACACTGAAGCTTTCTTT. Translated: CASSYSHRPENTEAFF.

The chain carries TRBV6-1 and TRBJ1-1, with D unresolved. The CDR3 consists of 15 residues. Germline CDR1 reads MNHNS; CDR2 reads SASEGT. With 3 bases removed from V and 0 bases from J, the gap between germline ends came to 11 bases. The CDR3 sequence: CASSESLLLNTEAFF. For the CDR3, the DNA is TGTGCCAGCAGTGAGTCCCTCCTCCTGAACACTGAAGCTTTCTTT.

This CDR3 is CASSPTRLAGLTDTQYF. CDR3 coding DNA: TGTGCCAGCAGCCCCACCCGACTAGCGGGGCTGACAGATACGCAGTATTTT. The chain joins TRBV3-1 (or the pseudogene TRBV3-2) to TRBJ2-3, with 11 bases identical to TRBD2. Germline lookup yields CDR1 LGHDT and CDR2 YNNKEL (reference sequence). The junction had 9 bases not matched to a gene; V was cut back by 4 bases and J by 3 bases. The CDR3 spans 17 residues.

This chain uses TRBV7-2 with TRBJ2-1; a possible D gene is TRBD1 (5 bases). The germline CDR1 and CDR2 sequences are SGHTA and FQGNSA. This CDR3 has 15 amino acids. The germline V and J ends were trimmed by 1 base and 4 bases, with 11 bases remaining between them. The CDR3 nucleotides are TGTGCCAGCAGCTTAGAAGCAGGGCGGTACAATGAGCAGTTCTTC. Amino acid sequence: CASSLEAGRYNEQFF.